This T cell receptor beta chain was documented in a study of T cell repertoires in cytomegalovirus infection. Points from the study as a whole: The cumulative frequency of public TCR beta families identified carriers of CMV plus the relevant HLA.

Each CDR3 protein gets one entry after TCRdb re-called the reads with MiXCR. The sample holds some 680,000 distinct CDR3 sequences, under 40% seen once. This clonotype was observed a few times. Its antigen remains unknown. CDR3 size: 15 residues. CDR1 SEHNR and CDR2 FQNEAQ come from the germline V gene (reference sequence). Trimming removed 4 bases at V and 2 bases at J, with 12 bases between. The V and J genes are TRBV7-9 and TRBJ1-5; D ambiguous. The sequence derives from a human donor in good health (CMV status not recorded). Some clones in this sample may be carry-over from other donors' samples. The specimen was PBMCs. The CDR3 DNA reads TGTGCCAGCAGCTCCTCAGGCCGGGGCAATCAGCCCCAGCATTTT. Its protein is CASSSSGRGNQPQHF.